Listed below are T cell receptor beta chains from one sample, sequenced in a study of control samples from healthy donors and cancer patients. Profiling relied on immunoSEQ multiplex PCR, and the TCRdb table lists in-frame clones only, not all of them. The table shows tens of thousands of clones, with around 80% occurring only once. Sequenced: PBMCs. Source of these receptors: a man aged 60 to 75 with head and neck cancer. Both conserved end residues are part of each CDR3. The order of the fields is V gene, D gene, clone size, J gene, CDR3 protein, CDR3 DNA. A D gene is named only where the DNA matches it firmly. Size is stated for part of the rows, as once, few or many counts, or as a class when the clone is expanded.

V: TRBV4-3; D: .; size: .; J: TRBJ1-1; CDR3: CASSQGIGRDTEAFF; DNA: TGCGCCAGCAGCCAAGGTATCGGAAGGGATACTGAAGCTTTCTTT
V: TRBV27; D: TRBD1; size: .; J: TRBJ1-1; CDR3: CASSLSGTGNTEVFF; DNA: TGTGCCAGCAGTTTATCGGGGACAGGGAACACTGAAGTTTTCTTT
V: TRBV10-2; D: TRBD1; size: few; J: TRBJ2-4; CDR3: CASETGVGKNIQYF; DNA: TGCGCCAGCGAGACAGGGGTTGGCAAAAACATTCAGTACTTC
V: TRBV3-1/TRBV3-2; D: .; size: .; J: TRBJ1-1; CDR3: CASSQRGSRTEAFF; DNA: TGTGCCAGCAGCCAAAGGGGTTCTAGGACTGAAGCTTTCTTT
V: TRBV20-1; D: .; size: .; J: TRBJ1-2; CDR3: CSARQGYGYTF; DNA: TGCAGTGCTCGGCAGGGGTATGGCTACACCTTC
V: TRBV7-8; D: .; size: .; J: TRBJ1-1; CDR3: CASRGLGIGKFNTEAFF; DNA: TGTGCCAGCAGGGGGCTCGGTATAGGGAAGTTTAACACTGAAGCTTTCTTT
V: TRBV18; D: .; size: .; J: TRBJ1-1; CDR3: CASSPYPRNTEAFF; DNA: TGTGCCAGCTCACCATACCCGAGAAACACTGAAGCTTTCTTT
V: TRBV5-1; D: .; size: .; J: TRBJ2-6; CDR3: CASDDPGANVLTF; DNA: TGCGCCAGCGATGATCCTGGGGCCAACGTCCTGACTTTC
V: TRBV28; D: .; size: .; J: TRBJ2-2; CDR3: CASSTRQGVGTGELFF; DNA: TGTGCCAGCAGTACGCGGCAGGGCGTTGGCACCGGGGAGCTGTTTTTT
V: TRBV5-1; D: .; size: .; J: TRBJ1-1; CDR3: CASSLREGIGEAFF; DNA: TGCGCCAGCAGCTTAAGGGAGGGAATTGGAGAAGCTTTCTTT
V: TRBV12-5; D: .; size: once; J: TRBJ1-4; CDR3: CASGLLGLGNEKLFF; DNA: TGTGCTAGTGGTTTGTTGGGCTTGGGTAATGAAAAACTGTTTTTT
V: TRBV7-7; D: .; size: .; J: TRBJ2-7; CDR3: CASSRGGLAGHLILSYEQYF; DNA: TGTGCTAGCAGCCGTGGGGGATTGGCCGGGCACTTGATCTTATCCTACGAGCAGTACTTC
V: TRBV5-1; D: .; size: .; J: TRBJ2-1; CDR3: CASSLGRAGDNEQFF; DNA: TGCGCCAGCAGCTTGGGAAGGGCCGGAGACAATGAGCAGTTCTTC
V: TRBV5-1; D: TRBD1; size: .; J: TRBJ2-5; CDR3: CASSLNRGHGETQYF; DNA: TGCGCCAGCAGCTTGAACAGGGGGCATGGAGAGACCCAGTACTTC
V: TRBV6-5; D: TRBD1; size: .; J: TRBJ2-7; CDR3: CASRARDRIGQYF; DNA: TGTGCCAGCAGAGCCCGGGACAGGATAGGGCAGTACTTC
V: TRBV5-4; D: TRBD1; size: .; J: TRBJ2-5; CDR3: CASSWDSQETQYF; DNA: TGTGCCAGCAGCTGGGACAGCCAAGAGACCCAGTACTTC
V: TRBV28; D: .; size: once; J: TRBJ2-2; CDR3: CASIHEPGELFF; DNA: TGTGCCAGCATCCATGAACCCGGGGAGCTGTTTTTT
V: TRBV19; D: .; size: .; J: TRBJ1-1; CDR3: CASSIGNLNTEAFF; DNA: TGTGCCAGTAGTATCGGGAACCTGAACACTGAAGCTTTCTTT
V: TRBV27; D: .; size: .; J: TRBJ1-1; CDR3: CASSSSRMGRRGIEAFF; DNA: .
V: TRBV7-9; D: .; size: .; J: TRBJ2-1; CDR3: CASSRAAGRGYATEQFF; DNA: TGTGCCAGCAGCCGCGCGGCGGGCAGGGGATACGCCACTGAGCAGTTCTTC
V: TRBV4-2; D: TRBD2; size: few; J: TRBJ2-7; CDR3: CASSQQPGLANEQYF; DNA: TGTGCCAGCAGCCAACAACCGGGACTAGCAAACGAGCAGTACTTC
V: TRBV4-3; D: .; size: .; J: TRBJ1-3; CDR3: CASSQDFGTSGNTIYF; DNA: TGCGCCAGCAGCCAAGATTTCGGAACGTCTGGAAACACCATATATTTT
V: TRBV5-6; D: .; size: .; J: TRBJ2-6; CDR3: CASSLFGGANVLTF; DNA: TGTGCCAGCAGCTTGTTCGGGGGGGCCAACGTCCTGACTTTC
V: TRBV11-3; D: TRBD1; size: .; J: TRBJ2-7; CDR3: CASSPGTGDHEQYF; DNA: TGTGCCAGCAGTCCCGGGACAGGAGACCACGAGCAGTACTTC
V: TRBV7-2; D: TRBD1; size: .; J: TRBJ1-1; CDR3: CASRDGAGGITEAFF; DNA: TGTGCCAGCCGAGACGGGGCAGGGGGCATCACTGAAGCTTTCTTT
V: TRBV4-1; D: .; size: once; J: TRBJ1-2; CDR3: CASSQVDDGRYGYTF; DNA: TGCGCCAGCAGCCAAGTCGACGACGGACGTTATGGCTACACCTTC
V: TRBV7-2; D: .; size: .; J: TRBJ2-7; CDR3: CASSLPRSRDIRPYEQYF; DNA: TGTGCCAGCAGCTTACCTCGATCCCGGGACATTAGACCCTACGAGCAGTACTTC
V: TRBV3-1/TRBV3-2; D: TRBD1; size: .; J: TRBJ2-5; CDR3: CASSQTGGGGETQYF; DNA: TGTGCCAGCAGCCAGACAGGGGGCGGGGGGGAGACCCAGTACTTC
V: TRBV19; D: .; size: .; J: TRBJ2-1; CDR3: CASSMGGVEQFF; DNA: TGTGCCAGTAGTATGGGCGGGGTCGAGCAGTTCTTC
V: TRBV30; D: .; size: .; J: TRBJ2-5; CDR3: CAWRGATRETQYF; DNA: TGTGCCTGGAGGGGGGCAACAAGGGAGACCCAGTACTTC
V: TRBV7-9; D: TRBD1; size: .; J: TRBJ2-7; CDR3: CASSHYRGSYEQYF; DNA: TGTGCCAGCAGCCATTACAGGGGGAGCTACGAGCAGTACTTC
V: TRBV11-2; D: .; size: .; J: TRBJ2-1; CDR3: CASSPTRNEQFF; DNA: TGTGCCAGCAGCCCAACTAGAAATGAGCAGTTCTTC
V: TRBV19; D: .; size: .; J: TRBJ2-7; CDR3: CASSEQGGYEQYF; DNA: TGTGCCAGTAGTGAACAGGGAGGTTACGAGCAGTACTTC
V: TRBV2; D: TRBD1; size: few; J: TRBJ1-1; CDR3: CATDRGRATEAFF; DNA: TGTGCCACCGACAGGGGGCGAGCCACTGAAGCTTTCTTT
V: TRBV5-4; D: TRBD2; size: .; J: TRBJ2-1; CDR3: CASSLPSGGYNEQFF; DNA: TGTGCCAGCAGCTTGCCTAGCGGGGGCTACAATGAGCAGTTCTTC
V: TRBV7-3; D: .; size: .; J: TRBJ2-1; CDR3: CASSLKYNEQFF; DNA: TGTGCCAGCAGCTTAAAGTACAATGAGCAGTTCTTC
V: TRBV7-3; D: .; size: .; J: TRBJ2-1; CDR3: CASSSRPSAEGYNEQFF; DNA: TGTGCCAGCAGCTCCCGGCCCTCAGCCGAAGGGTACAATGAGCAGTTCTTC
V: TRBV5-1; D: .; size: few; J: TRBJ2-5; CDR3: CASSLYPGETQYF; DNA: TGCGCCAGCAGCTTGTATCCGGGGGAGACCCAGTACTTC
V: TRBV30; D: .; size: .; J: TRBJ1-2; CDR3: CAWSVFRETWLANYGYTF; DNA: TGTGCCTGGAGTGTATTCCGGGAAACGTGGTTGGCTAACTATGGCTACACCTTC
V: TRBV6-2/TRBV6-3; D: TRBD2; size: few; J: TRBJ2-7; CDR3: CASSRTSGLHYEQYF; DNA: TGTGCCAGCAGTCGGACTAGCGGGCTCCACTACGAGCAGTACTTC
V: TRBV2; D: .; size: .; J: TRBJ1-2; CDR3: CASRKDRQANYGYTF; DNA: TGTGCCAGCAGAAAAGACAGGCAGGCAAACTATGGCTACACCTTC
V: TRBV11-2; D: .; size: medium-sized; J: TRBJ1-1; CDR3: CASSPPTVNTEAFF; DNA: TGTGCCAGCAGCCCCCCCACGGTGAACACTGAAGCTTTCTTT
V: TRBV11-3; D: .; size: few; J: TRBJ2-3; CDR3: CASSSGSTDTQYF; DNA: TGTGCCAGCAGCTCCGGGTCGACAGATACGCAGTATTTT
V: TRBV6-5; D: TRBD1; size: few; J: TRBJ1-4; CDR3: CASSSLVGGLDEKLFF; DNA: TGTGCCAGCAGTTCCCTCGTAGGGGGCTTAGACGAAAAACTGTTTTTT
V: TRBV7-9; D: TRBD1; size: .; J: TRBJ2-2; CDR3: CATGRGPNTGELFF; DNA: TGTGCCACCGGCAGGGGGCCGAACACCGGGGAGCTGTTTTTT
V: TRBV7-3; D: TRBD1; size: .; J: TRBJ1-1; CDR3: CASSNSGGNTEAFF; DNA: TGTGCCAGCAGCAATTCAGGGGGTAACACTGAAGCTTTCTTT